This T cell receptor (beta chain) was captured in a study of shared clonotypes between healthy human individuals. Study findings and constraints: Clonotype sharing across a few donors was observed for around 5% of naive CD4 clonotypes. The rarefaction results pointed to incomplete sorted-subset sequencing despite large depth.

Both subsets, CD45RA+ naive and CD45RA-negative memory, were split from the CD4+ cells. Some clones are missing from TCRdb's copy, which holds only in-frame ones; the method was immunoSEQ multiplex PCR. The data hold 2,500,000 or so clones, with approximately 93% observed a single time. As for this clone: Its specificity is not known.

The sequencing sample was made of naive CD4+ T cells from PBMCs. Subset indicated: CD45RA+ positively selected. The origin of this receptor is a man aged 18 to 30 in good health. Some clones in this sample may be carry-over from other donors' samples.

CDR3 sequence: CASSPRQGSYETQYF. As DNA, the CDR3 is TGTGCCAGCAGCCCAAGACAGGGGTCGTACGAGACCCAGTACTTC. The chain joins TRBV9 to TRBJ2-5, with 8 bases matching TRBD1. The CDR3 spans 15 residues. V was pared by 4 bases and J by 5 bases, with 10 bases of the junction left unmatched. Germline CDR1 reads SGDLS; CDR2 reads YYNGEE.